This T cell receptor (beta chain) is from a study of shared T cell receptors in the human thymus. The assay was immunoSEQ multiplex PCR, and TCRdb's table has in-frame clones only and misses some. The sample carries roughly 560,000 clones, more than 75% recorded once. Germline CDR1 is SGHDT and CDR2 is YYEEEE. The CDR3 loop spans 17 amino acids. The V gene lost 1 base and the J gene lost 2 bases, with 19 bases spanning the gap. This clone was observed once. This same sample was also part of a study on human thymus T cells. That paper notes: Thymus tissue for the work was resected from patients undergoing corrective heart surgery.

This sequence originates from a boy younger than two with a congenital heart defect. The chain is built from TRBV5-6 and TRBJ2-7; TRBD2 might be the D (6 bases). The specimen was thymocytes. As DNA, the CDR3 is TGTGCCAGCAGCTTGTCGCCGCGGGGCGGAGGGGCCTACGAGCAGTACTTC. As protein: CASSLSPRGGGAYEQYF. The full variable domain, completed using reference TRBV5-6 and TRBJ2-7, is DAGVTQSPTHLIKTRGQQVTLRCSPKSGHDTVSWYQQALGQGPQFIFQYYEEEERQRGNFPDRFSGHQFPNYSSELNVNALLLGDSALYLCASSLSPRGGGAYEQYFGPGTRLTVT.